The present TCR beta chain was sequenced within a study of T cells in Graves' hyperthyroidism and ophthalmopathy. Using RNA transcripts as the source, TCR beta CDR3 regions were amplified. Carried out on the TCR CDR3, a first-round RT-PCR used the HTBI primer set. TCRdb independently ran MiXCR on the multiplex PCR reads; one entry per CDR3 protein. Among about 350,000 distinct CDR3 sequences listed, approximately 15% were seen once. This clonotype was recorded many times. The V segment lost 2 bases and the J segment 4 bases; nucleotides outside the gene matches: 12. This CDR3 region has 20 residues. CDR1 is KGHDR, CDR2 SFDVKD, per germline.

This sequence joins TRBV24-1 and TRBJ2-3; 15 bases fit TRBD2. This clonotype was sampled from a woman in her twenties or thirties with Graves' hyperthyroidism. Sequenced input: blood. The CDR3 DNA follows: TGTGCCACCAGTGATTCCGGACTAGCGGGAGGGCCCTTTATTCCAGATACGCAGTATTTT. Its protein product is CATSDSGLAGGPFIPDTQYF.